The 8 T cell receptor beta chains presented below share a single source sample, sequenced in a study of blood T cells in healthy people across ages. Then a second PCR, running roughly 7 to 11 cycles, was carried out with a sample-barcoded 5' primer and a J-beta primer mix. Using its own MiXCR run on the 5' RACE reads, TCRdb lists one record per CDR3 protein. The sample carries 650,000 to 800,000 distinct CDR3 sequences, 40% to 50% recorded once. The sequenced material came from blood. These receptors were taken from a man in his sixties in good health.

The chain carries TRBV10-2 and TRBJ2-5, with D unresolved. The CDR3 sequence is 14 residues long. The V end was cut by 5 bases, the J end by 11 bases, with 21 bases between. Germline CDR1 is WSHSY and CDR2 is SAAADI. The CDR3 DNA sequence: TGCGCCAGCAGTTTGGCAGTAGTCGTCTATGAGCAGTACTTC. This translates into CASSLAVVVYEQYF.

The chain couples TRBV5-1 to TRBJ2-3, with no clear D. The germline V and J ends were trimmed by 9 bases and 1 base, with 12 bases remaining between them. Germline-derived CDR1 and CDR2 are SGHRS and YFSETQ. There are 13 residues in the CDR3. The CDR3 sequence is CANRYEGTDTQYF. As DNA, the CDR3 is TGCGCCAACAGATACGAGGGCACAGATACGCAGTATTTT. The whole variable domain, filled in from reference TRBV5-1 and TRBJ2-3, reads KAGVTQTPRYLIKTRGQQVTLSCSPISGHRSVSWYQQTPGQGLQFLFEYFSETQRNKGNFPGRFSGRQFSNSRSEMNVSTLELGDSALYLCANRYEGTDTQYFGPGTRLTVL.

Concerning this clonotype: A read error may explain this, as a much larger clone is one base away. The chain couples TRBV7-2 to TRBJ2-5; D remains ambiguous. Germline loops: CDR1 SGHTA, CDR2 FQGNSA. The germline V and J ends were trimmed by 2 bases and 5 bases, with 9 bases remaining between them. The CDR3 length is 13 residues. The CDR3 nucleotides read TGTGCCAGCAGCTTATCCTACGAGGAGACCCAGTACTTC. This encodes CASSLSYEETQYF.

The chain uses TRBV6-6 and TRBJ2-3; 8 bases are a match to TRBD2. CDR1 and CDR2 (germline): MNHNY, SVGAGI (reference sequence). This CDR3 has 15 residues. Trimming cost V 6 bases and J 3 bases; bases outside gene matches: 8. The CDR3: CASRPVAGNTDTQYF. CDR3 coding DNA: TGTGCCAGCAGGCCAGTAGCGGGGAATACAGATACGCAGTATTTT.

This clonotype was seen a handful of times. The chain joins TRBV6-5 to TRBJ2-1; TRBD1 matches at 11 bases. The CDR3 consists of 15 residues. Germline V gives CDR1 MNHEY, CDR2 SVGAGI. J gave up 8 bases and V 4 bases, and 7 bases lay outside the gene matches. CDR3 nucleotides: TGTGCCAGCAGTTCCCACGGACAGGGGGCCGATGAGCAGTTCTTC. It codes for CASSSHGQGADEQFF.

This clonotype was seen more than once but under ten times. The genes are TRBV6-5 and TRBJ2-3; TRBD2 matches at 10 bases. Germline V gene lookup returns CDR1 MNHEY and CDR2 SVGAGI. The J segment lost 11 bases and the V segment lost 6 bases, leaving 5 bases of the junction unmatched. The CDR3 is 12 amino acids. CDR3 DNA: TGTGCCAGCAGGGCTAGCGGGGGTTGGCAGTATTTT. Protein product: CASRASGGWQYF.

This clonotype was counted a few times. V and J are TRBV6-2 or TRBV6-3 and TRBJ2-4, with TRBD2 matching over 13 bases. The J segment lost 8 bases and the V segment lost 0 bases, leaving 16 bases of the junction unmatched. Germline assignment: CDR1 MNHEY and CDR2 SVGEGT. There are 20 residues in the CDR3. The DNA of the CDR3 is TGTGCCAGCAGTTACTCGCCTTTGGGACGGACTAGCGGGGGAGCTCACATTCAGTACTTC. The encoded protein is CASSYSPLGRTSGGAHIQYF.

The chain has TRBV6-2 or TRBV6-3 and TRBJ2-3; unclear D gene. Germline V gene lookup returns CDR1 MNHEY and CDR2 SVGEGT. The CDR3 covers 14 residues. Between the trimmed V and J ends, which lost 2 bases and 2 bases, there was a span of 8 bases. The CDR3, as DNA: TGTGCCAGCAGTTACGTTTACTTCACAGATACGCAGTATTTT. The encoded protein is CASSYVYFTDTQYF.